These 11 T cell receptor beta chains were all obtained from the same sample, sequenced in a study of Ad26.COV2.S vaccination and SARS-CoV-2 variants. Repertoires were generated with immunoSEQ multiplex PCR, while TCRdb's copy carries only in-frame clones and drops some. The data hold 380,000 or so clones, with 80% to 90% observed a single time. Treatment specified: roughly 20 received Ad26.COV2.S at low or high dose, single or two shots; roughly 5 received placebo; per-sample allocation not given. Sampling was done on day 63 after the first vaccine or placebo injection. The sample was peripheral blood, taken in a trial of Ad26.COV2.S vaccine versus placebo. Receptors originate from a person aged 18-60 years who received the Ad26.COV2.S COVID-19 vaccine or a placebo.

V is TRBV20-1 and J is TRBJ2-2; 10 bases are a match to TRBD2. The J segment lost 4 bases and the V segment lost 3 bases, leaving 5 bases of the junction unmatched. Germline V gene sequence: CDR1 DFQATT, CDR2 SNEGSKA (reference sequence). The CDR3 consists of 15 residues. CDR3 sequence (DNA): TGCAGTGCTAGTGGTAGCGGGGGGCCCACCGGGGAGCTGTTTTTT. As protein: CSASGSGGPTGELFF.

The chain carries TRBV30 and TRBJ1-3, with D uncertain. The CDR3 has 13 residues. Trimming stripped 5 bases from V and 2 bases from J, with 10 bases between. Per germline, CDR1 GTSNPN and CDR2 SVGIG (reference sequence). CDR3 in DNA: TGTGCCTGGGACGTGGCCGCTGGAAACACCATATATTTT. The encoded protein is CAWDVAAGNTIYF.

The chain has TRBV2 and TRBJ2-7; 9 positions agree with TRBD2. The CDR3 totals 14 residues. Germline trimming cut 6 bases from V and 1 base from J; bases unmatched to any gene: 4. Germline V gene data show CDR1 as SNHLY and CDR2 as FYNNEI. This chain's CDR3 is CASSLTSGSYEQYF. In nucleotides, the CDR3 is TGTGCCAGCAGCCTTACTAGCGGGTCCTACGAGCAGTACTTC.

The V gene is TRBV6-1, the J gene TRBJ2-7; TRBD2 agrees at 9 bases. The J segment lost 0 bases and the V segment lost 2 bases, leaving 2 bases of the junction unmatched. This CDR3 has 15 residues. Germline values: CDR1 MNHNS, CDR2 SASEGT. CDR3 nucleotide sequence: TGTGCCAGCAGTGAAATAGCGGGAGACTCCTACGAGCAGTACTTC. Residues: CASSEIAGDSYEQYF.

The chain uses TRBV6-2 or TRBV6-3 and TRBJ2-7, with D possibly TRBD1 on 6 matching bases. The V and J ends lost 6 bases and 3 bases respectively, with 18 bases between them. Germline CDR1 MNHEY, CDR2 SVGEGT. The CDR3 covers 15 residues. The chain's CDR3 is CASSPRDTGNYEQYF. CDR3 nucleotide sequence: TGTGCCAGCAGCCCCCGGGACACCGGGAACTACGAGCAGTACTTC.

This chain connects TRBV2 to TRBJ1-2; a weak D match, TRBD1 (5 bases). CDR3 size: 13 residues. The V gene lost 8 bases and the J gene lost 8 bases, with 18 bases spanning the gap. Germline CDR1 and CDR2: SNHLY and FYNNEI. The CDR3 protein is CASRSSGSSGYTF. In nucleotides, the CDR3 is TGTGCCAGCCGGTCCTCAGGGTCGTCGGGCTACACCTTC.

The chain has TRBV19 and TRBJ2-7; 7 bases are a match to TRBD1. This CDR3 has 13 residues. Trimming took 3 bases from V and 5 from J; bases not matched to a gene: 4. Germline V gene sequence: CDR1 LNHDA, CDR2 SQIVND (reference sequence). CDR3 bases: TGTGCCAGTAGTATGACAGGGTTGAACGAGCAGTACTTC. Amino acids: CASSMTGLNEQYF.

The chain joins TRBV14 to TRBJ2-3; 10 bases map to TRBD1. Trimming took 6 bases from V and 2 from J; bases not matched to a gene: 8. CDR1 and CDR2 from the germline V gene are SGHDN and FVKESK. The CDR3 has 16 residues. The CDR3 loop is CASSRRQGAITDTQYF. Here the CDR3 DNA reads TGTGCCAGCAGTCGCAGACAGGGGGCGATCACAGATACGCAGTATTTT.

The chain carries TRBV5-5 and TRBJ2-1, with a weak D call TRBD1 (6 bases). Germline V lookup: CDR1 SGHKS, CDR2 YYEKEE (reference sequence). Trimming pared 3 bases from V and 0 bases from J, leaving 13 bases between. The CDR3 is made up of 16 amino acids. DNA for the CDR3: TGTGCCAGCAGCTCCTCTGACAGGAGCTCCTACAATGAGCAGTTCTTC. It yields the protein CASSSSDRSSYNEQFF.

V and J are TRBV11-3 and TRBJ2-1; D is possibly TRBD2 (6 bases). The V gene's germline CDR1 is SGHNT and CDR2 YENEEA. The CDR3 consists of 17 residues. V lost 4 bases and J 0 bases, leaving 16 bases between the germline ends. CDR3 sequence reads: CASSSWDSMSSYNEQFF. CDR3 DNA sequence: TGTGCCAGCAGCTCGTGGGACTCGATGAGCTCCTACAATGAGCAGTTCTTC. The full variable domain, with the rest looked up from reference TRBV11-3 and TRBJ2-1, is EAGVVQSPRYKIIEKKQPVAFWCNPISGHNTLYWYLQNLGQGPELLIRYENEEAVDDSQLPKDRFSAERLKGVDSTLKIQPAELGDSAVYLCASSSWDSMSSYNEQFFGPGTRLTVL.

The V call is TRBV9, the J call TRBJ2-2, with 10 bases identical to TRBD2. CDR1 is SGDLS and CDR2 is YYNGEE in the germline V gene. The CDR3 is 17 amino acids. V lost 0 bases to trimming and J lost 3 bases; unmatched junction nucleotides: 5. The CDR3 DNA reads TGTGCCAGCAGCGTAGCTTTAGCGGGGGGCGACACCGGGGAGCTGTTTTTT. Its protein product is CASSVALAGGDTGELFF.